This TCR beta chain comes out of a study of OX40 agonist ivuxolimab in advanced cancers. Overall study results and limits: Normalized T-cell clonal expansion was also low in some nonresponders.

Profiled with immunoSEQ multiplex PCR; TCRdb holds only in-frame clones, not every one. The sample lists about 15,000 clones, about 88% occurring once. Details on this clone: Its specificity is unknown.

Germline loops: CDR1 SGHAT, CDR2 FQNNGV. This CDR3 contains 14 residues. The V gene lost 5 bases and the J gene lost 6 bases, with 17 bases spanning the gap. The sequencing used CD4+ or CD8+ T cells sorted from blood, collected in a trial of the OX40 agonist ivuxolimab. The receptor was isolated from an adult with an advanced solid tumor such as melanoma, head and neck, liver or kidney cancer. The chain links TRBV11-2 to TRBJ2-7; tentatively, D is TRBD1 (5 bases). CDR3 amino acids: CASSLGHYLGEQYF. The CDR3 nucleotides read TGTGCCAGCAGCCTTGGACACTATCTGGGCGAGCAGTACTTC.